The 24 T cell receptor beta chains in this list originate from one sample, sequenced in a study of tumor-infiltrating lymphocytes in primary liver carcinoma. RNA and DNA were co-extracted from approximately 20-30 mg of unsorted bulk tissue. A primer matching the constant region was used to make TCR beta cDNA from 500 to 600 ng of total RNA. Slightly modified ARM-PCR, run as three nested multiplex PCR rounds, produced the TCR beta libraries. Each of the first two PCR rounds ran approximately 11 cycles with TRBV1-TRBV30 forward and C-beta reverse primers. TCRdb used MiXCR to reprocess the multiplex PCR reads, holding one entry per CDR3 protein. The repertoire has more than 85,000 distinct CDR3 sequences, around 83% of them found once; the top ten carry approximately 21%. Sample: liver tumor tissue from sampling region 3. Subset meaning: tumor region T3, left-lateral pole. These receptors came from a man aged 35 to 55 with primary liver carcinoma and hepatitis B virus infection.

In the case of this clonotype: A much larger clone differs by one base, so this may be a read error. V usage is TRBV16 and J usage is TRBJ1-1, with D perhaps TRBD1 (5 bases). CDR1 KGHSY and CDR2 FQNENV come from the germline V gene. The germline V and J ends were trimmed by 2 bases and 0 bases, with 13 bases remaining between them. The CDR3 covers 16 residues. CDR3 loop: CASSQDDGGVNTEAFF. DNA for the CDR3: TGTGCCAGCAGCCAAGACGACGGAGGGGTGAACACTGAAGCTTTCTTT.

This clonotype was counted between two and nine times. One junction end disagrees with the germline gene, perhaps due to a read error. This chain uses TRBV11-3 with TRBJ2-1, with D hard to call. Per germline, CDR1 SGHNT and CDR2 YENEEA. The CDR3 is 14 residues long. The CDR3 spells CASSLGVSNNKQFF. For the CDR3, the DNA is TGTGCCAGCAGTTTAGGCGTCTCGAATAATAAGCAGTTCTTC.

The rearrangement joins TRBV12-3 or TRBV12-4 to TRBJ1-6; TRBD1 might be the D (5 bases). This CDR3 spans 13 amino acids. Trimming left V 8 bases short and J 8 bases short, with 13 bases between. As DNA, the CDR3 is TGTGCCAGCCCATTGGGGGGGGATTCACCCCTCCACTTT. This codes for CASPLGGDSPLHF.

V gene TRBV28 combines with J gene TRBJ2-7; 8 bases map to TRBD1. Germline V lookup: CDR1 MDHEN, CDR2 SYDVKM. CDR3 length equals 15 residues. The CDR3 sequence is CVSPPLDRVFHEQYF. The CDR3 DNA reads TGTGTCAGTCCGCCACTGGACAGGGTCTTCCACGAGCAGTACTTC.

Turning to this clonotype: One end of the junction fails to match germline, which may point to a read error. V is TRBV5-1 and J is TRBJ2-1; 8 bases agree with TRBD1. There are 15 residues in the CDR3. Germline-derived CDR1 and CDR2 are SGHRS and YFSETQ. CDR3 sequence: CTSSLDLQGVDEQLF. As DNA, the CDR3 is TGCACTAGCAGCTTGGACCTACAGGGGGTCGATGAGCAGCTCTTC.

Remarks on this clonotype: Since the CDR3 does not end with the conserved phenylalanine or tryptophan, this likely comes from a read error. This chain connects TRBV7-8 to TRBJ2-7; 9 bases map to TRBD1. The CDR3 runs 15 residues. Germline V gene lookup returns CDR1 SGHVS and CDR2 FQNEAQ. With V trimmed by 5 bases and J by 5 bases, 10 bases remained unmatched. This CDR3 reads CASSRNLGQGNEQYL. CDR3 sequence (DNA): TGTGCCAGCAGCCGAAACCTGGGACAGGGCAACGAGCAGTACTTA.

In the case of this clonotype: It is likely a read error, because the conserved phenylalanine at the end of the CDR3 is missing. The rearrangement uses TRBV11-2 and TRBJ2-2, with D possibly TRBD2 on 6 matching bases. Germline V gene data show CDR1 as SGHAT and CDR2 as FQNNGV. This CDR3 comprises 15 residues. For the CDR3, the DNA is TGTGTCAGCAACAATGTCCGGGGGAGGACCGGGGAGCTGTTTTAT. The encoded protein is CVSNNVRGRTGELFY.

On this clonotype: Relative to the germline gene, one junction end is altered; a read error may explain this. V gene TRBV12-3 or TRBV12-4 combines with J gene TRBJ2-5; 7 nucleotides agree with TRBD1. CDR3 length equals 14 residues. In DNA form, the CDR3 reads TGTGCCAGCAGCTCTGACAGGGTCCAAGAGACCCAGTATTTC. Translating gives CASSSDRVQETQYF.

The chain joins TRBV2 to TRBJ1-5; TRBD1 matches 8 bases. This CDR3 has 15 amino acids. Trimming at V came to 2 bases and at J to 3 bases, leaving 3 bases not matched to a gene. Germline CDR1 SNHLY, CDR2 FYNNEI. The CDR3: CASSEWTGNNQPQHF. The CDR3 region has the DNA TGTGCCAGCAGTGAATGGACAGGGAACAATCAGCCCCAGCATTTT. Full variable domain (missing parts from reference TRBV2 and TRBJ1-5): EPEVTQTPSHQVTQMGQEVILRCVPISNHLYFYWYRQILGQKVEFLVSFYNNEISEKSEIFDDQFSVERPDGSNFTLKIRSTKLEDSAMYFCASSEWTGNNQPQHFGDGTRLSIL.

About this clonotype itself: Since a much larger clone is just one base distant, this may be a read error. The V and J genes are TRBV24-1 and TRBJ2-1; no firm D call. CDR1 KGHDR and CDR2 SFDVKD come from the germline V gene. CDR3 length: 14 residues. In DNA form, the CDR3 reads TGTGGCACCAGTGACCCTTCGGATTCGCATGAGCAGTTCTTC. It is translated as CGTSDPSDSHEQFF.

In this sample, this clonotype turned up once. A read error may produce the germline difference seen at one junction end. Here the CDR3 reads CVSSQVSIGSGRATDTQYF. In nucleotides, the CDR3 is TGTGTCAGCAGCCAAGTATCCATCGGTAGCGGGAGGGCAACAGATACCCAGTATTTT. This chain links TRBV4-2 with TRBJ2-3; TRBD2 matches 11 bases. Germline CDR1 reads LGHNA; CDR2 reads YNFKEQ. CDR3 size: 19 residues.

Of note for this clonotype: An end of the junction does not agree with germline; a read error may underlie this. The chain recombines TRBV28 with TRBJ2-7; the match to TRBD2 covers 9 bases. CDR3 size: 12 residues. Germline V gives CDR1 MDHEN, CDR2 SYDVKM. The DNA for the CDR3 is TGTGCCAGTGGGACTAGCTCCTATGAGCAGCACTTC. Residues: CASGTSSYEQHF.

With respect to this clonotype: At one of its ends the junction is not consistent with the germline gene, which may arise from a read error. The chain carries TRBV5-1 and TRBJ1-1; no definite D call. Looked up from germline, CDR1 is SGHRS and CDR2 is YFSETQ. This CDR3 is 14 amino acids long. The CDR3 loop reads CASNLDCMNTEAFF. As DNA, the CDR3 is TGCGCCAGCAACTTGGACTGCATGAACACTGAAGCTTTCTTT.

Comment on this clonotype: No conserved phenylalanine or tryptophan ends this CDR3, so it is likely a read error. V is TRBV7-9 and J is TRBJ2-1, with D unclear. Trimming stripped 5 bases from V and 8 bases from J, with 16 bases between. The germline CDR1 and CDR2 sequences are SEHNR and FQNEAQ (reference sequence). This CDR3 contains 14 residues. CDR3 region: CASSIGNTGDEQFL. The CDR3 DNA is TGTGCCAGCAGCATAGGAAATACCGGCGATGAGCAGTTCTTA.

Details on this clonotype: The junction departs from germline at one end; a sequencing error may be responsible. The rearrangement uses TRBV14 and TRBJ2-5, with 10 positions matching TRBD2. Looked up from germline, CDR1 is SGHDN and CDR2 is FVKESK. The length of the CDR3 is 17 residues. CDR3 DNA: TGTGCCAGCAGCCAAGCTGGACTAGCGGTCACCCAAGAGACCCAATACTTC. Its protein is CASSQAGLAVTQETQYF.

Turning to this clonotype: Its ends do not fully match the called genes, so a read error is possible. CDR3 bases: TGCGACAGCACACCGGGCTGGGGCTCCTATAATTCACCCCTCCACTTT. This codes for CDSTPGWGSYNSPLHF. The chain employs TRBV4-3 and TRBJ1-6, with D unresolved. The CDR3 is made up of 16 amino acids. CDR1 LGHNA and CDR2 YSLEER come from the germline V gene.

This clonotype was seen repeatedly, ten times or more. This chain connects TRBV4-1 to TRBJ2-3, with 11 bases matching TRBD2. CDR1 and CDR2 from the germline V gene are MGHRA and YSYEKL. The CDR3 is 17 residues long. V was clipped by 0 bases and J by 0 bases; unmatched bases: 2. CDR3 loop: CASSQDRTSGSTDTQYF. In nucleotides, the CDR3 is TGCGCCAGCAGCCAAGATCGGACTAGCGGGAGCACAGATACGCAGTATTTT.

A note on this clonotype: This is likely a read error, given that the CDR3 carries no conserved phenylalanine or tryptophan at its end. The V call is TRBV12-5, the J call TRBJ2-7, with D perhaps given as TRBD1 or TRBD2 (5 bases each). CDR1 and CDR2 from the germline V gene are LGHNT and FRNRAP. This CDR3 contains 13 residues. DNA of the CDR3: TGTGCCAGTGAGGGGACCGGTTACTACGAGCAGTACATT. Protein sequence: CASEGTGYYEQYI.

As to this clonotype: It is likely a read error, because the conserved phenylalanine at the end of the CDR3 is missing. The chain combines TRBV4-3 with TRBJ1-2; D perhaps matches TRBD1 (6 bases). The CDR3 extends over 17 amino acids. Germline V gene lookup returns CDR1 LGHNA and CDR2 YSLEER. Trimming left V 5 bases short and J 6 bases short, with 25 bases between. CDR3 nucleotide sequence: TGCGCCAGCAGCGAGGATTATCGACAGGAGCGGATCCATGGCTACACCTTA. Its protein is CASSEDYRQERIHGYTL.

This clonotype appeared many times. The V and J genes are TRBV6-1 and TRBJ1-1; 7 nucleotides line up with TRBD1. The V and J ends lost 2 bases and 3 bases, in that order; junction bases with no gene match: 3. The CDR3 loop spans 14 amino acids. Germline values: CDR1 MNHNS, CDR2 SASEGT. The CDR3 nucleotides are TGTGCCAGCAGTGAACAGGGGGTACACACTGAAGCTTTCTTT. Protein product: CASSEQGVHTEAFF.

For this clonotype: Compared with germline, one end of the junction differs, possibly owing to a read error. In nucleotides, the CDR3 is TGTGCCAGCAGAGGTTATAGCGGGATAAATGAACAGTTCTTC. Protein: CASRGYSGINEQFF. This rearrangement joins TRBV6-1 to TRBJ2-1, with 8 bases aligning to TRBD2. Germline V gene sequence: CDR1 MNHNS, CDR2 SASEGT. This CDR3 is 14 amino acids long.

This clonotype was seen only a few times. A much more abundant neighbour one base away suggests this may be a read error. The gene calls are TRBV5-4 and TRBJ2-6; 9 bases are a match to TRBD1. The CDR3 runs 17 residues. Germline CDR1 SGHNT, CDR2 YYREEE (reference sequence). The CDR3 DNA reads TGTGCCAGCAGCGGGGACAGGGTGGCCTCTGGGACCAACGTCCTGACTTTC. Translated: CASSGDRVASGTNVLTF.

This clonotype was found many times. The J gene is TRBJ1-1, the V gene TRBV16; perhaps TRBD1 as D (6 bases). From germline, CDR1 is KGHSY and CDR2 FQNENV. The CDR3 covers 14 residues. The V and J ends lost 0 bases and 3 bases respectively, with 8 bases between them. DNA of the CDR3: TGTGCCAGCAGCCAATCAGGGGGGCACACTGAAGCTTTCTTT. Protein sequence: CASSQSGGHTEAFF.

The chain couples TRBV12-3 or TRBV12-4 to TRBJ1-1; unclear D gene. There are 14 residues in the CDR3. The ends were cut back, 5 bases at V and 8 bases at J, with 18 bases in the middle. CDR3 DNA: TGTGCCAGCAGTCCCCCCATGGCAGGCACCGAAGCTTTCTTT. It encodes CASSPPMAGTEAFF.